A single sample gave rise to the 22 T cell receptor beta chains below, sequenced in a study of OX40 agonist ivuxolimab in advanced cancers. Library preparation employed the immunoSEQ multiplex PCR assay. Sourced from immuneACCESS, this table was stored by TCRdb with only in-frame sequences that have V and J called. A share of the clones is absent; for the studies checked, an unresolved V gene accounts for under half, and the remainder has no known explanation. The sample data list some 89,000 clones, and under 90% of these were observed just once. The ten most abundant clones make up under 2% of the sample. The sequences come from CD4+ or CD8+ T cells sorted from blood, collected in a trial of the OX40 agonist ivuxolimab. Receptors originate from an adult with an advanced solid tumor such as melanoma, head and neck, liver or kidney cancer.

The CDR3 DNA follows: TGTGCCAGCAGCTTGGATGAGGGGAACACTGAAGCTTTCTTT. It is translated as CASSLDEGNTEAFF. The chain recombines TRBV11-2 with TRBJ1-1; no clear D gene. The CDR3 spans 14 residues. The V end was cut by 3 bases, the J end by 1 base, with 9 bases between. Germline V gene data show CDR1 as SGHAT and CDR2 as FQNNGV.

The J gene is TRBJ1-6, the V gene TRBV7-2; D gene ambiguous. CDR1 and CDR2 (germline): SGHTA, FQGNSA. Deletions cut 5 bases from V and 0 bases from J, with 17 bases between. The CDR3 loop spans 18 amino acids. CDR3 DNA: TGTGCCAGCAGCCCCGGACCCGGTACCACCTCCTATAATTCACCCCTCCACTTT. It translates to CASSPGPGTTSYNSPLHF.

The chain couples TRBV4-2 to TRBJ2-1; 10 nucleotides line up with TRBD2. There are 15 residues in the CDR3. Per the germline V gene, CDR1 is LGHNA and CDR2 is YNFKEQ. V lost 5 bases to trimming and J lost 8 bases; unmatched junction nucleotides: 9. In DNA, the CDR3 is TGTGCCAGCAGCAAGGCAGCGGGGGGGTCAGATGAGCAGTTCTTC. It encodes CASSKAAGGSDEQFF.

The genes are TRBV6-5 and TRBJ1-6; D ambiguous. Trimming left V 1 base short and J 7 bases short, with 8 bases between. CDR1 and CDR2 (germline): MNHEY, SVGAGI. The CDR3 extends over 14 amino acids. The CDR3 DNA is TGTGCCAGCAGTTACTTGGACTCCAATTCACCCCTCCACTTT. It translates to CASSYLDSNSPLHF.

The chain recombines TRBV7-9 with TRBJ1-3, with TRBD1 as a possible D gene (6 bases). V was pared by 5 bases and J by 2 bases, with 19 bases between. Germline V gene lookup returns CDR1 SEHNR and CDR2 FQNEAQ (reference sequence). This CDR3 has 17 amino acids. The DNA for the CDR3 is TGTGCCAGCAGCCCGACTGTCAAGGGGGGGCCTGGAAACACCATATATTTT. This encodes CASSPTVKGGPGNTIYF. Drawing the rest from reference TRBV7-9 and TRBJ1-3, the complete variable domain is DTGVSQNPRHKITKRGQNVTFRCDPISEHNRLYWYRQTLGQGPEFLTYFQNEAQLEKSRLLSDRFSAERPKGSFSTLEIQRTEQGDSAMYLCASSPTVKGGPGNTIYFGEGSWLTVV.

The chain carries TRBV6-1 and TRBJ1-3; tentatively, D is TRBD1 (5 bases). V lost 2 bases, J lost 4 bases, and 12 bases lay in between. The CDR3 covers 15 residues. Per germline, CDR1 MNHNS and CDR2 SASEGT. CDR3 nucleotides: TGTGCCAGCAGTGAACTCGGGGCGGGCGGAAACACCATATATTTT. This codes for CASSELGAGGNTIYF.

V is TRBV15 and J is TRBJ2-5, with no clear D. The CDR3 totals 14 residues. Per the germline V gene, CDR1 is LNHNV and CDR2 is YYDKDF (reference sequence). V was cut by 3 bases and J by 1 base, with 9 bases left in between. CDR3 sequence (DNA): TGTGCCACCAGCAGGGGTAGTGCCCAAGAGACCCAGTACTTC. As protein: CATSRGSAQETQYF.

The chain joins TRBV6-4 to TRBJ1-2; a weak D match, TRBD1 (5 bases). V lost 2 bases to trimming and J lost 0 bases, with 16 bases between them. The CDR3 is 17 residues long. CDR1 is MRHNA, CDR2 SNTAGT, per germline. Written as DNA, the CDR3 is TGTGCCAGCAGTGACCGAAGGGGCCACCCCTCTAACTATGGCTACACCTTC. Translated: CASSDRRGHPSNYGYTF.

The V and J genes are TRBV28 and TRBJ2-7, with 8 bases that match TRBD1. J was trimmed by 9 bases and V by 2 bases; bases with no gene match: 15. Germline CDR1 and CDR2: MDHEN and SYDVKM. This CDR3 region has 16 residues. CDR3 coding DNA: TGTGCCAGCAGTTTACCCACCGGGACAGGTAGTTGGGGGCAGTACTTC. Its protein is CASSLPTGTGSWGQYF.

This clone showed up just a few times. This chain uses TRBV7-9 with TRBJ2-2; possible D gene TRBD2, 5 bases. Trimming pared 7 bases from V and 5 bases from J, leaving 17 bases between. CDR1 is SEHNR, CDR2 FQNEAQ, per germline (reference sequence). The CDR3 contains 15 residues. The CDR3 DNA reads TGTGCCAGCACTGGGCGTGACTATCGTACCGGGGAGCTGTTTTTT. It yields the protein CASTGRDYRTGELFF.

The DNA of the CDR3 is TGTGCCAGCAGTTATCCGAATGGGGGGCGCACTGAAGCTTTCTTT. This sequence encodes CASSYPNGGRTEAFF. V gene TRBV6-6 combines with J gene TRBJ1-1, with TRBD1 as a possible D gene (6 bases). Trimming pared 3 bases from V and 4 bases from J, leaving 15 bases between. Germline lookup yields CDR1 MNHNY and CDR2 SVGAGI (reference sequence). The CDR3 has 15 amino acids.

The rearrangement links TRBV5-1 to TRBJ2-1; TRBD1 aligns across 11 bases. CDR1 and CDR2 (germline): SGHRS, YFSETQ. V shed 3 bases and J 8 bases; nucleotides not matched to a gene: 4. The CDR3 has 14 residues. The CDR3, as DNA: TGCGCCAGCAGCTGGACAGGGGGCAGCTATGAGCAGTTCTTC. It is translated as CASSWTGGSYEQFF.

The chain joins TRBV2 to TRBJ2-2; D tentatively fits TRBD1 or TRBD2 (5 bases each). The CDR3 runs to 14 residues. Germline V gives CDR1 SNHLY, CDR2 FYNNEI. Deletions cut 9 bases from V and 2 bases from J, with 13 bases between. The CDR3 DNA is TGTGCCAGTTCTGGGACGGTAAACACCGGGGAGCTGTTTTTT. Residues: CASSGTVNTGELFF.

The chain employs TRBV7-8 and TRBJ2-7; tentatively, D is TRBD1 (6 bases). V was pared by 4 bases and J by 2 bases, with 9 bases between. This CDR3 contains 13 residues. Germline V CDR1 and CDR2: SGHVS, FQNEAQ. The DNA for the CDR3 is TGTGCCAGCAGCTCCCGGACAGCCTACGAGCAGTACTTC. This encodes CASSSRTAYEQYF.

The chain joins TRBV18 to TRBJ1-1; weak D call: TRBD1 (5 bases). CDR3 length: 15 residues. CDR1 and CDR2 (germline): KGHSH, LQKENI. V lost 0 bases, J lost 0 bases, and 8 bases lay in between. The CDR3, as DNA: TGTGCCAGCTCACCACCGGGACCCTTGAACACTGAAGCTTTCTTT. The encoded protein is CASSPPGPLNTEAFF.

V gene TRBV28 combines with J gene TRBJ2-1; 8 bases line up with TRBD2. V lost 4 bases, J lost 4 bases, and 9 bases stayed unmatched. CDR1 and CDR2 (germline): MDHEN, SYDVKM. This CDR3 contains 16 residues. This CDR3 reads CASSSLSGGNYNEQFF. The DNA of the CDR3 is TGTGCCAGCAGTTCCCTAAGCGGGGGAAATTACAATGAGCAGTTCTTC.

This sequence joins TRBV9 and TRBJ1-4; D unclear. V gave up 0 bases and J gave up 8 bases, with 17 bases separating them. This CDR3 is 16 amino acids long. Germline V gene sequence: CDR1 SGDLS, CDR2 YYNGEE. This CDR3 reads CASSVATRVGGEKLFF. The DNA for the CDR3 is TGTGCCAGCAGCGTAGCTACAAGGGTAGGCGGGGAAAAACTGTTTTTT.

This clone was counted between two and nine times. The rearrangement links TRBV4-1 to TRBJ1-6; TRBD1 matches at 9 bases. The CDR3 is 15 amino acids. The V gene's germline CDR1 is MGHRA and CDR2 YSYEKL. V lost 4 bases to trimming and J lost 7 bases; unmatched junction nucleotides: 5. CDR3 in amino acids: CASSLQGQGNSPLHF. In nucleotides, the CDR3 is TGCGCCAGCAGCCTACAGGGACAGGGAAATTCACCCCTCCACTTT.

The chain combines TRBV28 with TRBJ1-1; D is ambiguous. Looked up from germline, CDR1 is MDHEN and CDR2 is SYDVKM. The V gene lost 10 bases and the J gene lost 6 bases, with 12 bases spanning the gap. This CDR3 contains 11 residues. This CDR3 is CATLGFPEAFF. CDR3 nucleotide sequence: TGTGCCACCTTGGGATTCCCTGAAGCTTTCTTT. Full variable domain (missing parts from reference TRBV28 and TRBJ1-1): DVKVTQSSRYLVKRTGEKVFLECVQDMDHENMFWYRQDPGLGLRLIYFSYDVKMKEKGDIPEGYSVSREKKERFSLILESASTNQTSMYLCATLGFPEAFFGQGTRLTVV.

J is TRBJ2-1 and V is TRBV27, with 10 positions matching TRBD1. The CDR3 sequence is 14 residues long. Germline-derived CDR1 and CDR2 are MNHEY and SMNVEV (reference sequence). The ends lost 10 bases at V and 7 bases at J; junction bases unmatched: 10. CDR3 sequence: CATRLGTGENEQFF. DNA of the CDR3: TGTGCCACTCGACTGGGGACAGGGGAGAATGAGCAGTTCTTC.

The rearrangement joins TRBV5-1 to TRBJ2-3; TRBD2 matches 9 bases. The junction had 5 bases not matched to a gene; V was cut back by 7 bases and J by 2 bases. This CDR3 is built from 14 residues. Per the germline V gene, CDR1 is SGHRS and CDR2 is YFSETQ. CDR3 nucleotide sequence: TGCGCCAGCCTAGCGGGGTCAACCACAGATACGCAGTATTTT. It is translated as CASLAGSTTDTQYF.

V usage is TRBV19 and J usage is TRBJ1-6, with TRBD1 matching 7 bases. J was trimmed by 0 bases and V by 4 bases; bases with no gene match: 6. CDR3 length: 17 amino acids. Germline CDR1 and CDR2: LNHDA and SQIVND (reference sequence). Here the CDR3 DNA reads TGTGCCAGTAGTACCCCGGGACAGAGCTCCTATAATTCACCCCTCCACTTT. Amino acid sequence: CASSTPGQSSYNSPLHF.